A selection of T cell receptor beta chains follows, all from one sample in a study of Graves' ophthalmopathy and Graves' hyperthyroidism. A single record per CDR3 protein comes from TCRdb applying MiXCR to the multiplex PCR reads. The sample lists 650,000 to 900,000 distinct CDR3 sequences, about 44% occurring once. The sequencing input was peripheral blood. The receptors come from an adult man with Graves' ophthalmopathy. Both conserved end residues are part of each CDR3. A D gene is named only where the DNA matches it firmly. Clone size, where shown, is once, few, many, or a class for clones that have expanded.

CDR3aa: CASSLRGRGQTYEQYF; CDR3nt: TGTGCCAGCAGCTTAAGGGGCAGGGGCCAAACCTACGAGCAGTACTTC; j_gene: TRBJ2-7; abundance: few; v_gene: TRBV7-4; d_gene: -
CDR3aa: CSARPGTDNYGYTF; CDR3nt: TGCAGTGCTAGGCCCGGGACGGATAACTATGGCTACACCTTC; j_gene: TRBJ1-2; abundance: few; v_gene: TRBV20-1; d_gene: -
CDR3aa: CSSAAGAAYEQYF; CDR3nt: TGCAGCTCTGCAGCGGGGGCGGCGTACGAGCAGTACTTC; j_gene: TRBJ2-7; abundance: -; v_gene: TRBV29-1; d_gene: TRBD2
CDR3aa: CATSSRQGVGSPLHF; CDR3nt: TGTGCCACCAGCAGTAGACAGGGAGTGGGTTCACCCCTCCACTTT; j_gene: TRBJ1-6; abundance: many; v_gene: TRBV15; d_gene: TRBD1
CDR3aa: CASRLQGATTEAFF; CDR3nt: TGTGCCAGCAGGCTACAGGGGGCTACGACTGAAGCTTTCTTT; j_gene: TRBJ1-1; abundance: -; v_gene: TRBV2; d_gene: TRBD1
CDR3aa: CASRWGTGYPEQYF; CDR3nt: TGTGCCAGCAGGTGGGGGACAGGGTACCCCGAGCAGTACTTC; j_gene: TRBJ2-7; abundance: few; v_gene: TRBV2; d_gene: TRBD1
CDR3aa: CASSDPVIRDKNDGTNGYTF; CDR3nt: TGTGCCAGCAGTGATCCGGTGATACGGGACAAAAACGATGGCACAAACGGCTACACCTTC; j_gene: TRBJ1-2; abundance: -; v_gene: TRBV6-1; d_gene: -
CDR3aa: CASSQWGDQPQHF; CDR3nt: TGTGCCAGCAGCCAGTGGGGAGATCAGCCCCAGCATTTT; j_gene: TRBJ1-5; abundance: -; v_gene: TRBV3-1; d_gene: -
CDR3aa: CASSPLGYTEAFF; CDR3nt: TGTGCCAGCAGCCCACTAGGGTACACTGAAGCTTTCTTT; j_gene: TRBJ1-1; abundance: -; v_gene: TRBV7-2; d_gene: -
CDR3aa: CASSLSWGETQYF; CDR3nt: TGTGCCAGCAGTTTATCTTGGGGAGAGACCCAGTACTTC; j_gene: TRBJ2-5; abundance: -; v_gene: TRBV10-3; d_gene: -
CDR3aa: CASSLVASGVGQETQYF; CDR3nt: TGTGCCAGCAGCTTAGTGGCTAGCGGGGTGGGGCAAGAGACCCAGTACTTC; j_gene: TRBJ2-5; abundance: once; v_gene: TRBV7-2; d_gene: TRBD2
CDR3aa: CASAQGGRTGTQYF; CDR3nt: TGTGCCAGCGCACAGGGGGGTCGAACTGGGACCCAGTACTTC; j_gene: TRBJ2-5; abundance: -; v_gene: TRBV11-2; d_gene: TRBD1
CDR3aa: CSVEVGRNTEAFF; CDR3nt: TGCAGCGTTGAGGTAGGGCGGAACACTGAAGCTTTCTTT; j_gene: TRBJ1-1; abundance: many; v_gene: TRBV29-1; d_gene: -
CDR3aa: CASSSLDEQFF; CDR3nt: TGTGCCAGCAGTTCGTTGGATGAGCAGTTCTTC; j_gene: TRBJ2-1; abundance: once; v_gene: TRBV7-2; d_gene: -